A selection of T cell receptor beta chains follows, all from one sample in a study of control samples from healthy donors and cancer patients. Libraries were prepared by immunoSEQ multiplex PCR; TCRdb keeps only in-frame clonotypes and omits some of them. Among roughly 180,000 clones listed, roughly 95% were seen once. Source material: blood. The receptor source for this set is an older woman in good health. CDR3s include the opening cysteine and the closing phenylalanine or tryptophan. A D gene is named only where the DNA matches it firmly. Clone size is shown for a subset of rows, as once, few, many or a class of expanded clone.

D: -
size: -
J: TRBJ1-1
V: TRBV5-4
DNA: TGTGCCAGCAGCTTGGCGCAGGGAAGTAACACTGAAGCTTTCTTT
CDR3: CASSLAQGSNTEAFF

D: TRBD1
size: -
J: TRBJ1-2
V: TRBV6-5
DNA: TGTGCCAGCAACGATAGGGGGCGGGACTATGGCTACACCTTC
CDR3: CASNDRGRDYGYTF

D: -
size: -
J: TRBJ2-7
V: TRBV11-2
DNA: TGTGCCAGCAGCACCCCCACCGGGGCAAGCTCCTACGAGCAGTACTTC
CDR3: CASSTPTGASSYEQYF

D: -
size: -
J: TRBJ1-3
V: TRBV30
DNA: TGTGCCTGGAGTGTAGGGAGCTCTGGAAACACCATATATTTT
CDR3: CAWSVGSSGNTIYF

D: -
size: -
J: TRBJ1-2
V: TRBV7-9
DNA: TGTGCCAGCAGCTTAGTTCAGGGTTTCTATGGCTACACCTTC
CDR3: CASSLVQGFYGYTF

D: -
size: once
J: TRBJ1-2
V: TRBV7-9
DNA: TGTGCCAGCAGCTTCGAGGCTAACTATGGCTACACCTTC
CDR3: CASSFEANYGYTF

D: TRBD1
size: -
J: TRBJ1-2
V: TRBV19
DNA: TGTGCCAGTAGGGAGTCCTGGGCCTCAAGGACAGGGAGAGACTATGGCTACACCTTC
CDR3: CASRESWASRTGRDYGYTF

D: -
size: -
J: TRBJ1-2
V: TRBV30
DNA: TGTGCCTGGAGTGTACCGGGACGGACTAACTATGGCTACACCTTC
CDR3: CAWSVPGRTNYGYTF

D: TRBD2
size: -
J: TRBJ2-1
V: TRBV2
DNA: TGTGCCAGCAGCCCCCGACGACTAGCGGGGGCCTACAATGAGCAGTTCTTC
CDR3: CASSPRRLAGAYNEQFF

D: TRBD1
size: -
J: TRBJ1-1
V: TRBV7-9
DNA: TGTGCCAGTGTGGACAGGGGCCCGTTGAACACTGAAGCTTTCTTT
CDR3: CASVDRGPLNTEAFF

D: -
size: -
J: TRBJ1-1
V: TRBV6-6
DNA: TGTGCCAGCAGTTACGGACGGGAATGGAACACTGAAGCTTTCTTT
CDR3: CASSYGREWNTEAFF

D: -
size: -
J: TRBJ1-2
V: TRBV19
DNA: TGTGCCAGTAGTCCCAAAGGGCCCCGGACATACACTTACGCTAACTATGGCTACACCTTC
CDR3: CASSPKGPRTYTYANYGYTF

D: TRBD1
size: -
J: TRBJ1-6
V: TRBV14
DNA: TGTGCCAGCAGACAAAGGGGACCCGGGACAGGCGATAATTCACCCCTCCACTTT
CDR3: CASRQRGPGTGDNSPLHF

D: -
size: -
J: TRBJ2-1
V: TRBV7-3
DNA: TGTGCCAGCAGGAACCTAGGGGACGGCGACAATGAGCAGTTCTTC
CDR3: CASRNLGDGDNEQFF

D: -
size: -
J: TRBJ1-3
V: TRBV12-5
DNA: TGTGCTAGTGGTCGTCTAGGATCAGGAAACACCATATATTTT
CDR3: CASGRLGSGNTIYF

D: -
size: -
J: TRBJ2-7
V: TRBV5-8
DNA: TGTGCCAGCAGCTTGGTGGACAGAGGGGCCGAGCAGTACTTC
CDR3: CASSLVDRGAEQYF

D: -
size: -
J: TRBJ2-2
V: TRBV19
DNA: TGTGCCAGTAGTATGTGGACAGCCCGGTCTGGGGGGGAGCTGTTTTTT
CDR3: CASSMWTARSGGELFF

D: TRBD2
size: -
J: TRBJ2-1
V: TRBV9
DNA: TGTGCCAGCAGCCCTCCGACTAGCGGTTCCTACAATGAGCAGTTCTTC
CDR3: CASSPPTSGSYNEQFF

D: -
size: few
J: TRBJ1-2
V: TRBV30
DNA: TGTGCCTCCACGTCAGGGAACTATGGCTACACCTTC
CDR3: CASTSGNYGYTF

D: -
size: -
J: TRBJ1-5
V: TRBV19
DNA: TGTGCCAGTAGTGCCAGTGTAGGGGGATATAGCAATCAGCCCCAGCATTTT
CDR3: CASSASVGGYSNQPQHF

D: TRBD1
size: -
J: TRBJ1-3
V: TRBV12-5
DNA: TGTGCTAGTGGTTTGGGCGGACAGGGGGCCGGAAACACCATATATTTT
CDR3: CASGLGGQGAGNTIYF

D: -
size: -
J: TRBJ2-5
V: TRBV30
DNA: TGTGCCTCAGCCCGGGACTTGCAAGAGACCCAGTACTTC
CDR3: CASARDLQETQYF

D: TRBD2
size: once
J: TRBJ2-3
V: TRBV4-3
DNA: TGCGCCAGCAGCCAAATGTCAAGCGGGGGGGCCCAGAGGGCAGATACGCAGTATTTT
CDR3: CASSQMSSGGAQRADTQYF

D: -
size: -
J: TRBJ1-6
V: TRBV7-2
DNA: TGTGCCAGCAGCCTTTTTACCGAGAGCAGTTCACCCCTCCACTTT
CDR3: CASSLFTESSSPLHF

D: -
size: -
J: TRBJ1-2
V: TRBV6-2/TRBV6-3
DNA: TGTGCCAGCAGTTACTCCGTTCGACAGGTCTATGGCTACACCTTC
CDR3: CASSYSVRQVYGYTF

D: -
size: -
J: TRBJ1-2
V: TRBV2
DNA: TGTGCCAGCAGTGAGTGGCAGGGCCGCCACTATGGCTACACCTTC
CDR3: CASSEWQGRHYGYTF

D: TRBD2
size: -
J: TRBJ2-1
V: TRBV5-1
DNA: TGCGCCAGCAGGCGGGGGGGCCCGAACAATGAGCAGTTCTTC
CDR3: CASRRGGPNNEQFF

D: TRBD1
size: -
J: TRBJ1-2
V: TRBV15
DNA: TGTGCCACCAGCGCCGACCTAGGGGGCTGGTATGGCTACACCTTC
CDR3: CATSADLGGWYGYTF

D: TRBD2
size: -
J: TRBJ2-3
V: TRBV11-2
DNA: TGTGCCAGCAGCTTTGCGGCGGGGGGTACAGATACGCAGTATTTT
CDR3: CASSFAAGGTDTQYF

D: TRBD1
size: -
J: TRBJ1-1
V: TRBV5-1
DNA: TGCGCCAACGGGGACAGGGTAAACACTGAAGCTTTCTTT
CDR3: CANGDRVNTEAFF

D: -
size: -
J: TRBJ1-6
V: TRBV5-6
DNA: TGTGCCAGCACGGAGGGTTATTCACCCCTCCACTTT
CDR3: CASTEGYSPLHF

D: TRBD2
size: -
J: TRBJ2-5
V: TRBV11-2
DNA: TGTGCCAGCAGTGCAGCGGGGGGGCAAGAGACCCAGTACTTC
CDR3: CASSAAGGQETQYF

D: TRBD1
size: -
J: TRBJ1-1
V: TRBV14
DNA: TGTGCCAGCAGCCTAAGGACAGGGAATATGCACACTGAAGCTTTCTTT
CDR3: CASSLRTGNMHTEAFF

D: TRBD1
size: -
J: TRBJ1-4
V: TRBV5-1
DNA: TGCGCCAGCAGCTTTTCTCCGGGACAGGCTAATGAAAAACTGTTTTTT
CDR3: CASSFSPGQANEKLFF

D: TRBD1
size: -
J: TRBJ2-2
V: TRBV7-9
DNA: TGTGCCAGCAGGGTAACAGGGGGCACCGGGGAGCTGTTTTTT
CDR3: CASRVTGGTGELFF

D: TRBD1
size: -
J: TRBJ1-4
V: TRBV28
DNA: TGTGCCAGCAGTTTAGGGACAGGGGGCCATGAAAAACTGTTTTTT
CDR3: CASSLGTGGHEKLFF

D: -
size: -
J: TRBJ1-1
V: TRBV9
DNA: TGTGCCAGCCCCCAGGACGGAACTAACACTGAAGCTTTCTTT
CDR3: CASPQDGTNTEAFF